Shown below are 16 T cell receptor beta chains from a single sample sequenced in a study of blood T cell repertoires in COVID-19. The repertoire was sequenced with immunoSEQ multiplex PCR; TCRdb's copy has only in-frame clones and lacks some. The sample contains over 250,000 clones, roughly 90% of which appear only once. The sample taken for sequencing was PBMCs or T cells enriched from blood (not recorded which). These receptors were collected from a woman in her twenties or thirties who had recovered from COVID-19.

The V gene is TRBV11-3, the J gene TRBJ2-7, with 8 bases fitting TRBD2. There are 12 residues in the CDR3. Germline V gene sequence: CDR1 SGHNT, CDR2 YENEEA. V lost 10 bases to trimming and J lost 11 bases; unmatched junction nucleotides: 13. This CDR3 reads CATLPPGGDKYF. CDR3 in DNA: TGTGCCACCCTACCCCCGGGGGGGGACAAGTACTTC.

The chain combines TRBV6-5 with TRBJ1-1; 7 nucleotides line up with TRBD1. The CDR3 is made up of 15 amino acids. V dropped 5 bases and J dropped 2; count of bases not matched to a gene: 8. The V gene's germline CDR1 is MNHEY and CDR2 SVGAGI. In DNA, the CDR3 is TGTGCCAGCAGTCTAGGGACAGATGGAAACACTGAAGCTTTCTTT. This encodes CASSLGTDGNTEAFF.

The V call is TRBV29-1, the J call TRBJ2-7; the match to TRBD2 covers 7 bases. CDR3 length equals 15 residues. Germline assignment: CDR1 SQVTM and CDR2 ANQGSEA. Losses at the gene ends were 6 bases for V and 2 bases for J; bases not matched to a gene: 13. The CDR3 DNA reads as TGCAGCGTCGAAACCTCGAGCGGGATACCCTACGAGCAGTACTTC. Translated: CSVETSSGIPYEQYF.

The chain couples TRBV14 to TRBJ2-7; no clear D gene. The germline CDR1 and CDR2 sequences are SGHDN and FVKESK. V lost 0 bases to trimming and J lost 5 bases, with 5 bases between them. The CDR3 is 12 amino acids. The CDR3 DNA reads TGTGCCAGCAGCCAAGATAGCCACGAGCAGTACTTC. Protein product: CASSQDSHEQYF.

The chain is built from TRBV5-6 and TRBJ2-2; 7 bases agree with TRBD1. J lost 4 bases, V lost 2 bases, and 8 bases had no gene match. The CDR3 has 16 residues. Germline CDR1 is SGHDT and CDR2 is YYEEEE. The CDR3 protein is CASSFGQGEPTGELFF. The CDR3 coding sequence is TGTGCCAGCAGCTTTGGGCAGGGGGAGCCCACCGGGGAGCTGTTTTTT.

The rearrangement joins TRBV11-3 to TRBJ2-2, with 7 bases that match TRBD2. The germline V gene encodes CDR1 SGHNT and CDR2 YENEEA. V lost 5 bases to trimming and J lost 6 bases; unmatched junction nucleotides: 12. The CDR3 has 16 amino acids. CDR3 region: CASSRGRGAGSGELFF. DNA of the CDR3: TGTGCCAGCAGCCGCGGGAGAGGGGCGGGCTCCGGGGAGCTGTTTTTT. The complete variable domain, with remaining parts taken from reference TRBV11-3 and TRBJ2-2, reads EAGVVQSPRYKIIEKKQPVAFWCNPISGHNTLYWYLQNLGQGPELLIRYENEEAVDDSQLPKDRFSAERLKGVDSTLKIQPAELGDSAVYLCASSRGRGAGSGELFFGEGSRLTVL.

The genes are TRBV5-5 and TRBJ1-6; D is perhaps TRBD1 (5 bases). Trimming removed 5 bases at V and 9 bases at J, with 15 bases between. This CDR3 has 14 residues. Germline CDR1 SGHKS, CDR2 YYEKEE (reference sequence). CDR3 sequence reads: CASSFPQGGSPLHF. The CDR3 region has the DNA TGTGCCAGCAGTTTTCCGCAGGGTGGTTCACCCCTCCACTTT.

The rearrangement links TRBV6-5 to TRBJ1-4; a possible D gene is TRBD1 (5 bases). V lost 6 bases to trimming and J lost 5 bases, with 13 bases between them. From germline, CDR1 is MNHEY and CDR2 SVGAGI. This CDR3 spans 14 amino acids. The CDR3 spells CASRDDRNNEKLFF. The CDR3 DNA is TGTGCCAGCAGAGACGACAGAAACAATGAAAAACTGTTTTTT.

The chain carries TRBV29-1 and TRBJ2-3; 9 bases align to TRBD2. Germline V gene data show CDR1 as SQVTM and CDR2 as ANQGSEA. The CDR3 sequence is 13 residues long. The V gene end was trimmed by 8 bases and the J gene end by 6 bases; junction bases not matched to a gene: 9. Here the CDR3 DNA reads TGCAGCCCCCAAGTAGCGGGAGCGGATACGCAGTATTTT. This encodes CSPQVAGADTQYF.

The chain recombines TRBV18 with TRBJ2-1; 8 nucleotides align to TRBD2. The V and J ends lost 3 bases and 9 bases, in that order; junction bases with no gene match: 4. The CDR3 is 13 residues long. From germline, CDR1 is KGHSH and CDR2 LQKENI. CDR3 loop: CASSPNSGSEQFF. CDR3 nucleotide sequence: TGTGCCAGCTCACCTAACAGCGGGAGTGAGCAGTTCTTC.

This chain uses TRBV28 with TRBJ2-7; no clear D gene. Trimming stripped 5 bases from V and 3 bases from J, with 8 bases between. CDR3 length: 12 residues. The germline CDR1 and CDR2 sequences are MDHEN and SYDVKM. The CDR3 DNA follows: TGTGCCAGCAGTCCCTCAGTCTACGAGCAGTACTTC. Protein sequence: CASSPSVYEQYF. The full variable domain, completed using reference TRBV28 and TRBJ2-7, is DVKVTQSSRYLVKRTGEKVFLECVQDMDHENMFWYRQDPGLGLRLIYFSYDVKMKEKGDIPEGYSVSREKKERFSLILESASTNQTSMYLCASSPSVYEQYFGPGTRLTVT.

This CDR3 reads CASNPFLPAGGANTGELFF. DNA of the CDR3: TGCGCCAGCAACCCTTTCTTGCCAGCGGGAGGGGCGAACACCGGGGAGCTGTTTTTT. The chain is built from TRBV5-1 and TRBJ2-2; 10 bases align to TRBD2. After removal of 6 bases from V and 0 bases from J, the junction contained 14 bases not matched to a gene. Germline CDR1 and CDR2: SGHRS and YFSETQ. CDR3 size: 19 residues.

CDR3 loop: CARSLRDRGYEQYF. The CDR3, as DNA: TGTGCCAGAAGTCTCCGGGACAGGGGTTACGAGCAGTACTTC. The chain joins TRBV7-5 to TRBJ2-7; the table's D call of TRBD1 was not tested on the DNA. TRBV7-5 is given as a pseudogene. The CDR3 is 14 amino acids.

The rearrangement links TRBV27 to TRBJ1-6; a possible D gene is TRBD1 (5 bases). The CDR3 length is 16 residues. In germline, CDR1 is MNHEY, CDR2 SMNVEV (reference sequence). V was trimmed by 3 bases and J by 0 bases, leaving 9 bases between them. In nucleotides, the CDR3 is TGTGCCAGCAGTTTGCGTGACAGCTCCTATAATTCACCCCTCCACTTT. It translates to CASSLRDSSYNSPLHF.

This chain connects TRBV11-1 to TRBJ2-3; TRBD2 matches 11 bases. CDR1 is SGHAT and CDR2 is FQDESV in the germline V gene (reference sequence). CDR3 size: 16 residues. V trimming: 1 base; J trimming: 5 bases; junction bases outside the gene matches: 5. The CDR3 DNA follows: TGTGCCAGCAGCTTAGTAGCGGGAGGGCCAGGAGATACGCAGTATTTT. It yields the protein CASSLVAGGPGDTQYF.

This clone was observed once. The gene calls are TRBV7-4 and TRBJ1-2; 9 bases line up with TRBD1. Germline values: CDR1 SGHVT, CDR2 SQSDAQ. After removal of 4 bases from V and 6 bases from J, the junction contained 3 bases not matched to a gene. The CDR3 is 13 residues long. The CDR3 sequence is CASSSQGADGYTF. The CDR3 nucleotides are TGTGCCAGCAGCTCACAGGGGGCCGATGGCTACACCTTC.